This entry lists 6 T cell receptor beta chains sequenced from one sample in a study of blood T cell repertoires in COVID-19. The method was immunoSEQ multiplex PCR; TCRdb's version includes in-frame clones alone and lacks a portion of them. Of around 620,000 clones listed, about 87% are singletons. The sample consisted of peripheral blood. The receptors here all came from a woman between 18 and 29 years old with acute or convalescent COVID-19.

V usage is TRBV5-1 and J usage is TRBJ2-1; 7 bases match TRBD1. This CDR3 has 14 residues. Germline CDR1 is SGHRS and CDR2 is YFSETQ. The trim removed 3 bases at V and 6 bases at J, leaving 6 bases unmatched. CDR3 nucleotides: TGCGCCAGCAGCTCCCGGGACAGAATCAATGAGCAGTTCTTC. Its translation is CASSSRDRINEQFF.

This chain links TRBV29-1 with TRBJ2-7, with 8 bases fitting TRBD1. Per germline, CDR1 SQVTM and CDR2 ANQGSEA. Germline trimming cut 5 bases from V and 1 base from J; bases unmatched to any gene: 7. The CDR3 is 14 amino acids. The CDR3 here is CSVLQGAKSYEQYF. Here the CDR3 DNA reads TGCAGCGTTTTGCAGGGGGCAAAATCCTACGAGCAGTACTTC.

This chain links TRBV27 with TRBJ1-2; maybe TRBD1 (6 bases). This CDR3 region has 14 residues. The V gene's germline CDR1 is MNHEY and CDR2 SMNVEV (reference sequence). V lost 5 bases, J lost 3 bases, and 13 bases lay in between. CDR3 in DNA: TGTGCCAGCAGTAGGACAGCCAGCTACTATGGCTACACCTTC. It is translated as CASSRTASYYGYTF.

This chain connects TRBV5-1 to TRBJ1-3; the D gene is possibly TRBD1 (5 bases). Germline-derived CDR1 and CDR2 are SGHRS and YFSETQ. Trimming took off 0 bases at V and 2 bases at J, with 15 bases between the two ends. This CDR3 region has 17 residues. The chain's CDR3 is CASSLGLGTSTGNTIYF. In DNA form, the CDR3 reads TGCGCCAGCAGCTTGGGGTTAGGGACTTCGACTGGAAACACCATATATTTT.

The CDR3 reads CASSLGVYSGNTIYF. The CDR3 nucleotides are TGTGCCAGCAGCTTAGGCGTCTACTCTGGAAACACCATATATTTT. V usage is TRBV11-2 and J usage is TRBJ1-3; D is unresolved. The CDR3 consists of 15 residues. The germline V gene encodes CDR1 SGHAT and CDR2 FQNNGV. Trimming shortened V by 1 base and J by 0 bases, and 7 bases separated the two germline ends.

The chain links TRBV19 to TRBJ2-5, with D possibly matching TRBD1 (6 bases). CDR1 is LNHDA and CDR2 is SQIVND in the germline V gene (reference sequence). The CDR3 extends over 13 amino acids. Trimming shortened V by 3 bases and J by 2 bases, and 7 bases separated the two germline ends. CDR3 DNA sequence: TGTGCCAGTAGTATTGACAGGCAAGAGACCCAGTACTTC. It is translated as CASSIDRQETQYF.